This T cell receptor beta chain was observed in a study of post-analysis software for immune sequencing data. Study results and caveats: Under the F measure, samples that were prepared in one batch clustered strongly together. Comparison with controls showed significantly lower normalized Chao1 diversity in multiple sclerosis patients. Roughly five TRBV segments appeared more often in patients than in controls, and TRBV5-6, TRBV5-1 and TRBV20-1 were among these.

Concerning this clonotype: Antigen specificity is unknown.

Germline CDR1 ENHRY, CDR2 SYGVKD. This CDR3 is 12 amino acids long. The germline V and J ends were trimmed by 4 bases and 2 bases, with 5 bases remaining between them. TCR beta cDNA libraries had unique molecular identifiers. With roughly 1 to 11 million T cells as the source, approximately 500,000 cDNA molecules resulted. TCRdb reanalysed the PCR reads using MiXCR and keeps one entry per CDR3 protein. The top ten clones hold around 4.5% of a sample with some 890,000 distinct CDR3 sequences, about 53% of them seen once. The material sequenced was blood. The chain is built from TRBV10-3 and TRBJ2-5, with D unresolved. The sequence was obtained from a girl aged 5-17 years with multiple sclerosis. CDR3 DNA sequence: TGTGCCATCAGTGTGGATCAAGAGACCCAGTACTTC. Residues: CAISVDQETQYF.